The clone carrying this T cell receptor (beta chain) appeared a few times. Antigen specificity is unknown. This CDR3 spans 15 amino acids. Deletions cut 3 bases from V and 8 bases from J, with 16 bases between. CDR1 and CDR2 (germline): MNHEY, SMNVEV (reference sequence). The sample originates from a study of blood T cells in healthy people across ages. Study observations and caveats: Naive T cell percentage strongly correlated with TCR beta diversity.

For the second PCR, which ran for about 7 to 11 cycles, a sample-barcoded 5' primer and a J-beta primer mix were used. A single record per CDR3 protein comes from TCRdb applying MiXCR to the 5' RACE reads. Here the sample spans more than 800,000 distinct CDR3 sequences, around 43% being singletons. Researchers collected about 9.6 milliliters of peripheral blood from every single donor. Sequencing used blood. This receptor was obtained from a woman in her sixties in good health. This chain joins TRBV27 and TRBJ1-4; D perhaps matches TRBD1 (6 bases). As DNA, the CDR3 is TGTGCCAGCAGTTTCCGTCCAGGGGACGAGGAAAAACTGTTTTTT. This gives the protein CASSFRPGDEEKLFF.